The rows below give T cell receptor beta chains drawn from one sample of a study of CD8 T cells in Susac syndrome. One entry per CDR3 protein results from TCRdb running MiXCR on the immunoSEQ multiplex PCR reads. Of 150,000 to 200,000 distinct CDR3 sequences listed, 90% to 95% are singletons. The material sequenced was CD4+ T cells from PBMCs. The source is a human donor with Susac syndrome. CDR3s include the opening cysteine and the closing phenylalanine or tryptophan. D genes are given only for firm matches. Size is stated for part of the rows, as once, few or many counts, or as a class when the clone is expanded.

>TRBV29-1|-|-|TRBJ2-7
CSVLRSGQNYEQYF
TGCAGCGTTTTAAGGAGTGGGCAGAACTACGAGCAGTACTTC
>TRBV11-2|-|-|TRBJ2-7
CASSLDRHEQYF
TGTGCCAGCAGCTTAGATCGCCACGAGCAGTACTTC
>TRBV25-1|-|TRBD1|TRBJ1-1
CASSEPQGGNTEAFF
TGTGCCAGCAGTGAGCCCCAGGGGGGGAACACTGAAGCTTTCTTT
>TRBV29-1|-|TRBD2|TRBJ2-3
CSVEIGGGLTDTQYF
TGCAGCGTTGAAATCGGCGGGGGGCTCACAGATACGCAGTATTTT
>TRBV4-2|-|-|TRBJ2-7
CASSRAGYEQYF
TGTGCCAGCAGCCGGGCGGGCTACGAGCAGTACTTC
>TRBV29-1|-|TRBD1|TRBJ2-3
CSVGWDRGRDTQYF
TGCAGCGTTGGGTGGGACAGGGGGCGAGATACGCAGTATTTT
>TRBV5-6|-|TRBD2|TRBJ2-5
CASSRRGTSYETQYF
TGTGCCAGCAGCCGGCGAGGGACTAGCTACGAGACCCAGTACTTC
>TRBV14|-|TRBD1|TRBJ2-1
CASSTLSTGTGTYNEQFF
TGTGCCAGCAGCACACTATCTACAGGGACAGGGACCTACAATGAGCAGTTCTTC
>TRBV15|once|-|TRBJ1-1
CATSRDWQGGTEAFF
TGTGCCACCAGCAGAGATTGGCAGGGAGGCACTGAAGCTTTCTTT
>TRBV24-1|once|-|TRBJ2-1
CATSEPGSGNEQFF
TGTGCCACCAGTGAGCCAGGTTCGGGCAATGAGCAGTTCTTC
>TRBV20-1|-|TRBD1|TRBJ2-1
CSATPDRVDNEQFF
TGCAGTGCTACTCCGGACAGGGTGGACAATGAGCAGTTCTTC
>TRBV7-9|-|TRBD1|TRBJ1-6
CASTFDRGPLHF
TGTGCCAGCACCTTCGACAGGGGACCCCTCCACTTT
>TRBV4-3|-|TRBD1|TRBJ2-7
CASSKGRTGRAYEQYF
TGCGCCAGCAGCAAAGGAAGGACAGGGCGAGCCTACGAGCAGTACTTC
>TRBV12-3/TRBV12-4|-|-|TRBJ2-1
CASRGGQYNEQFF
TGTGCCAGCAGGGGGGGACAATACAATGAGCAGTTCTTC
>TRBV9|-|TRBD2|TRBJ2-1
CASSVEAGGYPNEQFF
TGTGCCAGCAGCGTAGAGGCGGGGGGTTACCCCAATGAGCAGTTCTTC
>TRBV5-1|once|-|TRBJ2-2
CASSSASTGELFF
TGCGCCAGCAGCTCCGCATCAACCGGGGAGCTGTTTTTT
>TRBV20-1|-|-|TRBJ2-3
CSAPSGGSVTDTQYF
TGCAGTGCTCCTTCTGGGGGTAGCGTTACAGATACGCAGTATTTT
>TRBV7-2|-|-|TRBJ1-6
CASSLGPQLGTRNSPLHF
TGTGCCAGCAGCTTAGGGCCTCAATTGGGGACCCGCAATTCACCCCTCCACTTT
>TRBV20-1|-|-|TRBJ2-2
CSALTGAGELFF
TGCAGTGCTCTGACAGGTGCCGGGGAGCTGTTTTTT
>TRBV5-4|-|-|TRBJ1-1
CASSLTEVNTEAFF
TGTGCCAGCAGCTTGACAGAGGTCAACACTGAAGCTTTCTTT
>TRBV29-1|-|-|TRBJ1-3
CSAIQVTGNTIYF
TGCAGCGCTATACAGGTGACGGGAAACACCATATATTTT
>TRBV18|-|TRBD1|TRBJ1-2
CASSPADRGTYGYTF
TGTGCCAGCTCACCAGCGGACAGGGGAACCTATGGCTACACCTTC
>TRBV23-1|-|-|TRBJ2-7
CASRNPYEQYF
TGCGCCAGCAGGAACCCCTACGAGCAGTACTTC
>TRBV20-1|-|-|TRBJ1-1
CSGVVGELVEAFF
TGCAGTGGGGTGGTCGGGGAGCTTGTTGAAGCTTTCTTT
>TRBV12-3/TRBV12-4|-|-|TRBJ1-3
CASSRGLPGNTIYF
TGTGCCAGCAGTAGGGGCCTCCCTGGAAACACCATATATTTT
>TRBV7-2|-|TRBD2|TRBJ2-1
CASRLAGENEQFF
TGTGCCAGCAGACTAGCGGGGGAGAATGAGCAGTTCTTC
>TRBV5-1|-|TRBD2|TRBJ2-3
CASNRAGGTDTQYF
TGCGCCAGCAATCGAGCGGGGGGCACAGATACGCAGTATTTT
>TRBV19|-|-|TRBJ2-6
CASSTRGANVLTF
TGTGCCAGTAGTACGCGTGGGGCCAACGTCCTGACTTTC
>TRBV15|once|-|TRBJ2-7
CATSRDIGFEQYF
TGTGCCACCAGCAGAGATATCGGGTTCGAGCAGTACTTC
>TRBV2|-|-|TRBJ2-1
CASSENNEQFF
TGTGCCAGCAGTGAGAACAATGAGCAGTTCTTC
>TRBV5-4|-|-|TRBJ2-1
CASSLAGGEGANEQFF
TGTGCCAGCAGCTTGGCAGGGGGGGAAGGGGCCAATGAGCAGTTCTTC
>TRBV7-3|-|-|TRBJ1-2
CASSELGNPNYGYTF
TGTGCCAGCAGCGAACTGGGGAATCCTAACTATGGCTACACCTTC
>TRBV2|-|-|TRBJ2-7
CASTFGGGEQYF
TGTGCCAGCACCTTCGGCGGAGGCGAGCAGTACTTC
>TRBV6-5|-|TRBD1|TRBJ2-2
CASTGQGSTGELFF
TGTGCCAGCACGGGACAGGGAAGCACCGGGGAGCTGTTTTTT
>TRBV15|once|TRBD1|TRBJ2-7
CATSRDRGGSYEQYF
TGTGCCACCAGCAGGGACAGGGGGGGTTCCTACGAGCAGTACTTC
>TRBV5-6|-|TRBD1|TRBJ2-7
CASSWLTGSQVEQYF
TGTGCCAGCAGCTGGCTGACAGGGTCTCAAGTCGAGCAGTACTTC
>TRBV29-1|once|-|TRBJ1-1
CSVVISRRGREAEAFF
TGCAGCGTTGTCATATCGAGACGGGGGAGGGAAGCTGAAGCTTTCTTT
>TRBV5-4|-|-|TRBJ2-5
CASSLAKEETQYF
TGTGCCAGCAGCTTGGCCAAAGAAGAGACCCAGTACTTC
>TRBV5-6|-|TRBD1|TRBJ2-5
CASSFPGTGTRETQYF
TGTGCCAGCAGCTTTCCCGGGACAGGGACCCGAGAGACCCAGTACTTC
>TRBV20-1|-|TRBD1|TRBJ2-3
CSARKDRGADTQYF
TGCAGTGCCCGAAAGGACAGGGGGGCAGATACGCAGTATTTT
>TRBV7-9|-|-|TRBJ2-2
CASSTRQGGTGELFF
TGTGCCAGCAGCACCCGACAGGGAGGGACCGGGGAGCTGTTTTTT
>TRBV25-1|-|TRBD1|TRBJ2-7
CASSSSGTDRDPYEQYF
TGTGCCAGCAGTTCCTCAGGGACCGACAGGGACCCCTACGAGCAGTACTTC
>TRBV19|-|-|TRBJ1-5
CASQGTNGQPQHF
TGTGCTTCTCAGGGGACAAACGGTCAGCCCCAGCATTTT
>TRBV29-1|-|TRBD2|TRBJ2-3
CSVERGGADTQYF
TGCAGCGTCGAGCGGGGGGGCGCAGATACGCAGTATTTT
>TRBV2|-|-|TRBJ1-5
CASRKTDRHNQPQHF
TGTGCCAGCAGGAAGACGGACAGACACAATCAGCCCCAGCATTTT
>TRBV2|once|-|TRBJ2-5
CASSSMGAETQYF
TGTGCCAGCAGTTCCATGGGGGCAGAGACCCAGTACTTC
>TRBV7-3|-|TRBD2|TRBJ2-1
CASSPRTSGGYNEQFF
TGTGCCAGCAGCCCTCGGACTAGCGGGGGCTACAATGAGCAGTTCTTC
>TRBV6-6|-|TRBD1|TRBJ2-1
CASSYIPGQGREQFF
TGTGCCAGCAGTTACATACCCGGACAGGGGCGTGAGCAGTTCTTC
>TRBV3-1|-|-|TRBJ1-2
CASTRGQGSRFYGYTF
TGTGCCAGCACCCGAGGGCAGGGAAGTCGCTTCTATGGCTACACCTTC
>TRBV9|-|TRBD2|TRBJ2-5
CASNERGRETQYF
TGTGCCAGCAACGAGCGGGGGAGGGAGACCCAGTACTTC
>TRBV29-1|-|TRBD1|TRBJ1-2
CSVELDRVSGYTF
TGCAGCGTTGAATTGGACAGGGTCAGCGGCTACACCTTC
>TRBV5-1|-|TRBD1|TRBJ1-2
CASRTGTGARGYTF
TGCGCCAGCAGGACCGGGACAGGGGCGCGGGGCTACACCTTC